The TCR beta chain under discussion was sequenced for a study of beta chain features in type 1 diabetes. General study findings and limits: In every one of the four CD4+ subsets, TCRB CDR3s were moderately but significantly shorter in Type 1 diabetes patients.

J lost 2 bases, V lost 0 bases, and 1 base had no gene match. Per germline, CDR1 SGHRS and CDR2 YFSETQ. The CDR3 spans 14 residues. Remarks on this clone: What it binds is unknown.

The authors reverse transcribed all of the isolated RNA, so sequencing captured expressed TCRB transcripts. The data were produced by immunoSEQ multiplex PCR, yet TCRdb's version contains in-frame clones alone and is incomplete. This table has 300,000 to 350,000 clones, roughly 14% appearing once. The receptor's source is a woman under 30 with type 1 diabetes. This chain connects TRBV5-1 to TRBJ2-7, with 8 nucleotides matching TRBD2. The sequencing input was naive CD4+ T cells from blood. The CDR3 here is CASSLVAGPYEQYF. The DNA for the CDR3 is TGCGCCAGCAGCTTGGTAGCGGGGCCCTACGAGCAGTACTTC. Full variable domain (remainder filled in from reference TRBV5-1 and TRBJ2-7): KAGVTQTPRYLIKTRGQQVTLSCSPISGHRSVSWYQQTPGQGLQFLFEYFSETQRNKGNFPGRFSGRQFSNSRSEMNVSTLELGDSALYLCASSLVAGPYEQYFGPGTRLTVT.